Here is one T cell receptor (beta chain) with its context. No antigen is known for it. This sample stems from a study of neoadjuvant anti-PD-1 for oral cavity cancer. Across the study: Patients without progression got a fourth dose around day 43. Study-wide findings and caveats: Each response group had just a few patients in TCR analyses.

Assay used: immunoSEQ multiplex PCR; TCRdb lists only in-frame clones, some missing. Of roughly 60,000 clones in the sample, 65% to 80% were seen once. Stage II-IVA oral cavity squamous cell carcinoma was new and untreated by systemic or radiation therapy. PBMCs were not maintained or expanded in culture before analysis. CDR3 length: 16 residues. Trimming cost V 0 bases and J 0 bases, with 9 bases left between them. In germline, CDR1 is LNHNV, CDR2 YYDKDF (reference sequence). The chain couples TRBV15 to TRBJ1-3, with D perhaps matching TRBD1 (5 bases). This TCR was recovered from a person aged 40 to 85 with oral cavity squamous cell carcinoma. Sequenced here: PBMCs, sampled before nivolumab (anti-PD-1) treatment. CDR3 in amino acids: CATSRDLQASGNTIYF. CDR3 coding DNA: TGTGCCACCAGCAGAGATCTACAGGCCTCTGGAAACACCATATATTTT.